Listed here is a single TCR beta chain. Its antigen has not been determined. Per-base quality was not reported, and no clone a single base away is much larger than it. The germline V gene (reference sequence) provides CDR1 LNHDA and CDR2 SQIVND. V loses 10 bases, J loses 5 bases, and the germline ends lie 14 bases apart. The CDR3, from cysteine to phenylalanine, totals 12 residues. Only the CDR3 region is kept as DNA, spanning 36 bases read in frame from base 1. Interpreted using the paper, the time point label stands for: cells obtained before transplantation from donor or recipient. CD3+CD4+ and CD3+CD8+ populations were FACS-sorted from unstimulated pre-transplant donor and recipient cells taken from spleen or lymph nodes. Receptors were amplified or captured by the immunoSEQ multiplex PCR assay. For most patients, genomic DNA was isolated with the Qiagen DNeasy Blood and Tissue Kit and sent frozen to Adaptive Biotechnologies for TCR sequencing. For most patients, genomic DNA was subjected to high-throughput TCR-beta CDR3 sequencing by Adaptive Biotechnologies. As for how the authors treated the data: Adaptive's ImmunoSEQ software supplied the TCR sequencing data for 15 to 20 patients, while MiXCR and VDJtools were used to process a few other patients. CD4 versus CD8 sorting errors were corrected by removing sequences found in both subsets at a frequency ratio below 5:1. Because the origin of CDR3 nucleotide sequences shared between donor and recipient could not be assigned, those sequences were removed. At least 2-fold expansion over unstimulated cells and a minimum CFSE-low frequency of 0.002% (template counts) or 0.001% (read counts) were required for clones to be classified as alloreactive. A clone was considered mappable if detected in the sequenced pre-transplant spleen, lymph node, or MLR CFSE-low populations of the donor or recipient. The cumulative frequency of alloreactive clones was calculated as a percentage of all sequences, weighted by copy number. What TCRdb holds here is the immuneACCESS table cut down to in-frame rearrangements. Part of the clones is not present; checked against another copy, under half of the missing clones reflect an unresolved V gene, and the others are unexplained. V, J and clone size are those of that table, while D and trimming were read from the DNA. The sample has roughly 100,000 clones on record, approximately 94% of them singletons. The top ten clones comprise approximately 1% of the sample.

This entry is derived from a study of graft-versus-host responses after intestinal transplantation (dated by TCRdb to the early 2020s). Study-wide context: Multivisceral, liver-intestinal, or isolated intestinal transplants were received by the recipients. Every recipient was given anti-thymocyte globulin induction, followed by about three years of maintenance tacrolimus and steroids. After intestinal transplantation, graft-versus-host and host-versus-graft alloreactive T cell clones in the graft, circulation and bone marrow were tracked using bulk TCR-beta CDR3 sequencing. To identify alloreactive clones, pre-transplant mixed lymphocyte reaction products were sequenced and compared with unstimulated pre-transplant donor and recipient T cells. A cohort of 24 intestinal transplant recipients, including one retransplant, was enrolled, and 3 patients lacking pretransplant specimens were excluded. Donor T cell macrochimerism was defined as a peak of at least 4% donor T cells among recipient peripheral blood mononuclear cells. Instead of going to the commercial service, samples from a few later patients were sequenced in-house on an Illumina MiSeq and processed with MiXCR. Summary of the overall study and its limitations: GvH clones were detected in recipient bone marrow, and some appeared earlier in ileal mucosa or blood, consistent with an intestinal mucosal origin. In patients with donor T cell macrochimerism, the allografts had high GvH to HvG T cell clonal ratios. Early after transplant, peak levels of circulating GvH clones were associated with declines in HvG clones. Conclusions were limited by the relatively low number and heterogeneity of intestinal transplant patients.

The chain employs TRBV19 and TRBJ1-1, with TRBD1 perhaps the D gene, on 5 matching bases. The receptor was isolated from a human donor who received an intestinal transplant. The sequencing here drew on unstimulated CD8+ T cells sorted from spleen or lymph node cells, taken before intestinal transplant. The CDR3 sequence is CATSWGETEAFF. DNA sequence: TGTGCCACCTCCTGGGGGGAAACTGAAGCTTTCTTT.